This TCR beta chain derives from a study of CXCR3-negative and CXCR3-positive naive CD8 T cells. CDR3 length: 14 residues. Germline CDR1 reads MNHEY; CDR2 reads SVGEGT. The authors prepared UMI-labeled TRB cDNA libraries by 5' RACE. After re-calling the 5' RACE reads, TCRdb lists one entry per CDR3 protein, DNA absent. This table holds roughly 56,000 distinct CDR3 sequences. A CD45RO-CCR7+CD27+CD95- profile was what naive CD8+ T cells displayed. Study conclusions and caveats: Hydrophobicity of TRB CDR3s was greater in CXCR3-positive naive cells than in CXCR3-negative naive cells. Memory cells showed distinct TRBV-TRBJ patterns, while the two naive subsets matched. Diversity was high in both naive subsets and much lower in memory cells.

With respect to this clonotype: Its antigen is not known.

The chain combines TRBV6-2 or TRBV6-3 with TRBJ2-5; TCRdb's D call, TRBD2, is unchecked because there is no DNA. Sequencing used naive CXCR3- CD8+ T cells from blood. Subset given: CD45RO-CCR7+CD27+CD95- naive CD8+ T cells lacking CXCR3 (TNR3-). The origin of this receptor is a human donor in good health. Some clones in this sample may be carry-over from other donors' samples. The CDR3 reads CASSGLSYQETQYF.